This T cell receptor beta chain originates from a study of beta chain features in type 1 diabetes. Expressed TCRB transcripts were sequenced after all isolated RNA was converted to cDNA. Clones were read by immunoSEQ multiplex PCR, and TCRdb kept only the in-frame ones, dropping some. Of 600,000 to 700,000 clones listed, around an eighth were seen once; the top ten hold 0.022%. CDR3 length equals 16 residues. Trimming pared 2 bases from V and 0 bases from J, leaving 13 bases between. Germline loops: CDR1 MGHRA, CDR2 YSYEKL. Study conclusions and caveats: Junctions at VDJ sites from type 1 diabetes patients had fewer insertions and more deletions. When Type 1 diabetes patients were examined, their TCRB CDR3s proved moderately but significantly shorter in all four CD4+ subsets.

For this clone: Its specificity is unknown.

The chain recombines TRBV4-1 with TRBJ1-1; no definite D call. Sequenced material: naive CD4+ T cells from blood. The sequence came from a young man with type 1 diabetes. For the CDR3, the DNA is TGCGCCAGCAGCCAAATAAAGAACAGCTTGAACACTGAAGCTTTCTTT. Translating gives CASSQIKNSLNTEAFF.